The clone carrying this T cell receptor (beta chain) was detected only a few times. Its specificity is not known. This record comes from a study of CD8+CD57+ T cells in acquired aplastic anemia. Across the study: DNA recovered from sorted CD4+ and CD8+ cells had a mean of roughly 3 ug. Findings and caveats of the study: Overlap between patients and controls comprised twenty-nine CD8+ CDR3 sequences.

Genomic DNA provided the template from which TCR beta VDJ and CDR3 profiles were obtained. Using its own MiXCR run on the reads, TCRdb lists one record per CDR3 protein. The sample lists about 150,000 distinct CDR3 sequences, less than 45% seen once, with 7.5% to 9.5% in the top ten. The CDR3 extends over 14 amino acids. V was clipped by 5 bases and J by 7 bases, with 12 bases between them. The chain couples TRBV12-3 or TRBV12-4 to TRBJ1-6, with D unclear. The receptor was derived from a human donor in good health, serving as a control. The specimen was sorted CD4+, CD8+, or CD8+CD57+ T cells (not recorded which) from PBMCs. The CDR3 reads CASSHGGQNSPLHF. For the CDR3, the DNA is TGTGCCAGCAGTCATGGAGGTCAGAATTCACCCCTCCACTTT.